Presented here are 18 T cell receptor beta chains from one specimen sequenced in a study of T cell repertoires in cytomegalovirus infection. No antigen is known for these receptors. TCRdb fed the reads into MiXCR, producing one record per CDR3 protein. The sample records about 60,000 distinct CDR3 sequences, roughly 32% being singletons. The sample taken for sequencing was PBMCs, sequenced either directly or after in vitro stimulation (not recorded which). The source is a human donor in good health (CMV status not recorded). Some clones in this sample may be carry-over from other donors' samples.

This clonotype was observed a handful of times. The V and J genes are TRBV7-8 and TRBJ1-1; D remains ambiguous. This CDR3 is built from 16 residues. Per the germline V gene, CDR1 is SGHVS and CDR2 is FQNEAQ. V was pared by 5 bases and J by 6 bases, with 22 bases between. CDR3 bases: TGTGCCAGCAGCCAGTCTTATGGGATTAGGAGCGCTGAAGCTTTCTTT. It encodes CASSQSYGIRSAEAFF.

The chain is built from TRBV20-1 and TRBJ1-5; D not resolved. V was cut by 3 bases and J by 0 bases, with 15 bases left in between. This CDR3 region has 16 residues. Per germline, CDR1 DFQATT and CDR2 SNEGSKA (reference sequence). CDR3 coding DNA: TGCAGTGCTAGCCCATTGCAGCACGATAGCAATCAGCCCCAGCATTTT. Translating it yields CSASPLQHDSNQPQHF.

This sequence joins TRBV28 and TRBJ2-7; 8 bases fit TRBD1. The junction had 8 bases not matched to a gene; V was cut back by 10 bases and J by 3 bases. The CDR3 consists of 13 residues. The germline V gene encodes CDR1 MDHEN and CDR2 SYDVKM. CDR3 sequence reads: CATKGQVDYEQYF. DNA of the CDR3: TGTGCCACCAAGGGACAGGTAGACTACGAGCAGTACTTC.

This rearrangement joins TRBV6-1 to TRBJ2-7, with 8 bases lining up with TRBD1. This CDR3 is 12 amino acids long. Germline CDR1 reads MNHNS; CDR2 reads SASEGT. The junction had 5 bases not matched to a gene; V was cut back by 7 bases and J by 6 bases. CDR3 protein: CASTLGQGEQYF. The CDR3 nucleotides read TGTGCCAGCACCCTTGGACAGGGCGAGCAGTACTTC.

This chain uses TRBV12-3 or TRBV12-4 with TRBJ2-7; 14 bases match TRBD2. The CDR3 extends over 18 amino acids. Germline trimming cut 5 bases from V and 6 bases from J; bases unmatched to any gene: 15. CDR3 coding DNA: TGTGCCAGCAGTCTGGGACTAGCGGGAGAGGGGTGGGCCACCGAGCAGTACTTC. It is translated as CASSLGLAGEGWATEQYF.

The gene calls are TRBV19 and TRBJ2-4; a possible D gene is TRBD2 (6 bases). Germline V gene data show CDR1 as LNHDA and CDR2 as SQIVND (reference sequence). The CDR3 runs 12 residues. V lost 0 bases and J 9 bases, leaving 6 bases between the germline ends. The CDR3 nucleotides are TGTGCCAGTAGTATAGAGGGGGGCATTCAGTACTTC. It codes for CASSIEGGIQYF.

The J gene is TRBJ2-1, the V gene TRBV19; TRBD2 matches 15 bases. The junction had 5 bases not matched to a gene; V was cut back by 7 bases and J by 10 bases. The CDR3 is made up of 14 amino acids. Per the germline V gene, CDR1 is LNHDA and CDR2 is SQIVND (reference sequence). The CDR3 is CASTRTSGRVEQFF. The CDR3 nucleotides are TGTGCCAGTACACGGACTAGCGGGAGGGTGGAGCAGTTCTTC.

The V and J genes are TRBV19 and TRBJ1-2; possible D gene TRBD1, 5 bases. CDR1 and CDR2 from the germline V gene are LNHDA and SQIVND (reference sequence). The CDR3 is 10 amino acids. The ends were cut back, 11 bases at V and 8 bases at J, with 12 bases in the middle. The CDR3 DNA reads as TGTGCCGCATGGGGCCAGGGCTACACCTTC. Amino acid sequence: CAAWGQGYTF.

This clonotype was observed a few times. The gene calls are TRBV25-1 and TRBJ2-1, with 14 bases fitting TRBD2. The V and J ends lost 3 bases and 9 bases, in that order; junction bases with no gene match: 4. Looked up from germline, CDR1 is MGHDK and CDR2 is SYGVNS. CDR3 length: 15 residues. CDR3 nucleotide sequence: TGTGCCAGCAGTGACCCGGGACTAGCGGGAGCTGAGCAGTTCTTC. Its protein is CASSDPGLAGAEQFF.

This clonotype was counted only a few times. The rearrangement links TRBV12-3 or TRBV12-4 to TRBJ2-1; 10 nucleotides align to TRBD2. The CDR3 contains 15 residues. V shed 6 bases, J shed 3 bases, and the junction held 5 bases outside the gene matches. The CDR3 nucleotides are TGTGCCAGCAGACCCAGCGGGAGGGTCTACAATGAGCAGTTCTTC. Translated, it gives CASRPSGRVYNEQFF.

This sequence joins TRBV11-2 and TRBJ1-1; TRBD1 is a possible D gene (5 bases). CDR3 length: 17 amino acids. V was cut by 0 bases and J by 1 base, with 15 bases left in between. CDR1 is SGHAT and CDR2 is FQNNGV in the germline V gene. CDR3 sequence reads: CASSLDLKGGTNTEAFF. The CDR3 DNA reads as TGTGCCAGCAGCTTAGATCTAAAGGGAGGGACGAACACTGAAGCTTTCTTT.

The rearrangement joins TRBV7-6 to TRBJ1-5; 10 positions agree with TRBD1. Losses at the gene ends were 5 bases for V and 5 bases for J; bases not matched to a gene: 6. The CDR3 is made up of 15 amino acids. The germline V gene encodes CDR1 SGHVS and CDR2 FNYEAQ. The CDR3 DNA reads TGTGCCAGCAGCCGGGGACAGGGGTTGGATCAGCCCCAGCATTTT. Translating gives CASSRGQGLDQPQHF.

This clonotype was observed at least ten times. V gene TRBV7-2 combines with J gene TRBJ2-7, with D perhaps given as TRBD1 or TRBD2 (5 bases each). Germline V CDR1 and CDR2: SGHTA, FQGNSA. The CDR3 runs 15 residues. V shed 2 bases and J shed 0 bases, with 11 bases lying between them. The CDR3 spells CASSLSGTTSYEQYF. The CDR3, as DNA: TGTGCCAGCAGCTTATCTGGGACCACCTCCTACGAGCAGTACTTC.

This clonotype was observed a handful of times. Here the CDR3 DNA reads TGTGCCAGTACGGACACTGGGGATACGCAGTATTTT. Translating gives CASTDTGDTQYF. J is TRBJ2-3 and V is TRBV19; possibly TRBD1 for D (5 bases). Trimming cost V 7 bases and J 6 bases, with 11 bases left between them. Germline CDR1 LNHDA, CDR2 SQIVND (reference sequence). The CDR3 is 12 residues long.

This clonotype was detected ten times or more. The chain combines TRBV7-2 with TRBJ2-4; the D gene is possibly TRBD1 (5 bases). Germline V CDR1 and CDR2: SGHTA, FQGNSA. This CDR3 spans 16 amino acids. Trimming stripped 5 bases from V and 0 bases from J, with 14 bases between. The CDR3, as DNA: TGTGCCAGCAGCCGGCAACAGGAATTAGCCAAAAACATTCAGTACTTC. It is translated as CASSRQQELAKNIQYF.

This clonotype was counted a few times. The chain combines TRBV7-8 with TRBJ2-7, with 9 positions matching TRBD2. Germline CDR1 and CDR2: SGHVS and FQNEAQ. With V trimmed by 6 bases and J by 4 bases, 4 bases remained unmatched. The CDR3 is 13 amino acids. The CDR3 region has the DNA TGTGCCAGCAGGTCGGGACTAGCTTACGAGCAGTACTTC. It translates to CASRSGLAYEQYF.

The chain employs TRBV7-4 and TRBJ2-3; D may be TRBD2 (5 bases). Trimming removed 5 bases at V and 6 bases at J, with 9 bases between. CDR1 and CDR2 (germline): SGHVT, SQSDAQ. The CDR3 sequence is 12 residues long. Written as DNA, the CDR3 is TGTGCCAGCAGCCCCCGCGGGGATACGCAGTATTTT. Translating it yields CASSPRGDTQYF.

This clonotype was seen more than once but under ten times. The rearrangement joins TRBV7-9 to TRBJ2-7; D may be TRBD2 (6 bases). This CDR3 contains 15 residues. CDR1 and CDR2 (germline): SEHNR, FQNEAQ (reference sequence). V lost 3 bases to trimming and J lost 2 bases, with 14 bases between them. CDR3 sequence (DNA): TGTGCCAGCAGCTTTATGGCGGGGATCGCCTACGAGCAGTACTTC. Its protein is CASSFMAGIAYEQYF.